This T cell receptor beta chain was captured by sequencing in a study of blood T cell repertoires in COVID-19. Generated by immunoSEQ multiplex PCR, the TCRdb table keeps only in-frame clones and is missing some. The sample has some 230,000 clones, approximately 80% seen once; the top ten hold over 12%. This clone was picked up one time. Germline V gene data show CDR1 as MDHEN and CDR2 as SYDVKM. V lost 5 bases to trimming and J lost 14 bases, with 15 bases between them. The CDR3 consists of 12 residues. Two negative PCRs, clearance, or symptom resolution characterized the recovered Cohort 3 donors. The sequenced sample consisted of PBMCs or T cells enriched from blood (not recorded which). The chain has TRBV28 and TRBJ1-4; D is possibly TRBD1 (5 bases). The TCR sequence derives from a middle-aged man who had recovered from COVID-19. DNA of the CDR3: TGTGCCAGCAGTCCCTTCTCAGGGAGGCTGTTTTTT. As protein: CASSPFSGRLFF.